Included here is one T cell receptor (beta chain) sequence, with context. The sample belongs to a study of blood T cell repertoires in COVID-19. Across the study: Sample material is recorded as cDNA or gDNA derived from T cells, B-cell-depleted T cells, or PBMCs.

The protocol was immunoSEQ multiplex PCR, while the TCRdb copy is restricted to in-frame clones and leaves out a portion. The repertoire holds about 160,000 clones, with 80% as singletons. Sample: PBMCs or T cells enriched from blood (not recorded which). The TCR was taken from a woman aged 60 to 75 who had recovered from COVID-19.

CDR3 sequence (DNA): TGTGCCAGCAGCCCCGGACTAGCGGGGAACCAAGAGACCCAGTACTTC. It codes for CASSPGLAGNQETQYF. The chain couples TRBV5-8 to TRBJ2-5; 12 bases align to TRBD2. The CDR3 extends over 16 amino acids. Per the germline V gene, CDR1 is SGHTS and CDR2 is YDEGEE. With 4 bases clipped from V and 0 bases from J, the junction kept 4 bases outside the gene matches.